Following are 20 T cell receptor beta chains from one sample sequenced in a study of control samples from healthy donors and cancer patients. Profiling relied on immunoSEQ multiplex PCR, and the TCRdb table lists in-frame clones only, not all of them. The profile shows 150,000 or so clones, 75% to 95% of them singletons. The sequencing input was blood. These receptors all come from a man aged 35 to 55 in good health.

This CDR3 is CASSGPTGELFF. The CDR3 nucleotides read TGTGCCAGCAGTGGCCCGACCGGGGAGCTGTTTTTT. The chain links TRBV2 to TRBJ2-2; D ambiguous. Trimming removed 4 bases at V and 5 bases at J, with 5 bases between. The CDR3 runs to 12 residues. Looked up from germline, CDR1 is SNHLY and CDR2 is FYNNEI.

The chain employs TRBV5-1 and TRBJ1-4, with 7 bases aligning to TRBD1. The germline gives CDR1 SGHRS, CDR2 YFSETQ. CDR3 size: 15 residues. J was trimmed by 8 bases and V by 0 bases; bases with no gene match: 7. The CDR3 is CASSLEAGGWEKLFF. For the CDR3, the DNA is TGCGCCAGCAGCTTGGAGGCAGGGGGTTGGGAAAAACTGTTTTTT. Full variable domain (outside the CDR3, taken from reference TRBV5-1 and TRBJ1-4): KAGVTQTPRYLIKTRGQQVTLSCSPISGHRSVSWYQQTPGQGLQFLFEYFSETQRNKGNFPGRFSGRQFSNSRSEMNVSTLELGDSALYLCASSLEAGGWEKLFFGSGTQLSVL.

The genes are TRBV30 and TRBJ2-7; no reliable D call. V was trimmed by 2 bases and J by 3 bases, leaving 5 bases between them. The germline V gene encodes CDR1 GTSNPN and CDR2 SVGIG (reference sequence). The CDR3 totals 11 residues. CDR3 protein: CAWSRGYEQYF. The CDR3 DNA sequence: TGTGCCTGGAGTAGAGGCTACGAGCAGTACTTC.

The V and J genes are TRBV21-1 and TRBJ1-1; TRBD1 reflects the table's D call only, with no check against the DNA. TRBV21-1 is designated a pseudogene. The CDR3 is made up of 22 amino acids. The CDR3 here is CASSKTRGDRVLLPPMNTEAFF. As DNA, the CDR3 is TGTGCCAGCAGCAAAACGAGGGGGGACAGGGTACTTCTCCCCCCGATGAACACTGAAGCTTTCTTT.

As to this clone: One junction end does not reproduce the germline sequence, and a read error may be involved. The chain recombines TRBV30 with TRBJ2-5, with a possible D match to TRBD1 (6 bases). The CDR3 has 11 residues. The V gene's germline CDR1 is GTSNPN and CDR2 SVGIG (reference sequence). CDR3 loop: CAWGDDRLYNF. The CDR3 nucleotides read TGTGCCTGGGGGGACGACAGGCTGTACAACTTC.

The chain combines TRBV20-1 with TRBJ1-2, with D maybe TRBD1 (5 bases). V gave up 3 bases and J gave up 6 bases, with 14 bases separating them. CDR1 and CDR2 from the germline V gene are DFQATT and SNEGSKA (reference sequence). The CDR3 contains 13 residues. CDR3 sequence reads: CSASSAGTNGYTF. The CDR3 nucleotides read TGCAGTGCTAGTTCGGCAGGGACCAATGGCTACACCTTC.

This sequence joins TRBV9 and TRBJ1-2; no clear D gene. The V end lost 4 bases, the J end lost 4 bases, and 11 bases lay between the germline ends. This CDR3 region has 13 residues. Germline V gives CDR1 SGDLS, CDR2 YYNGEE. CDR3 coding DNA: TGTGCCAGCAGCACCCCGTCCCTCTATGGCTACACCTTC. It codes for CASSTPSLYGYTF.

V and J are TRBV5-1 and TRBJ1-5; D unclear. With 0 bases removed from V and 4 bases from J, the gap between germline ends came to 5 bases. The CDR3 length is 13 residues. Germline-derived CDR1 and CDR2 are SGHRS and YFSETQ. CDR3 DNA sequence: TGCGCCAGCAGCTTGGACCCGAATCAGCCCCAGCATTTT. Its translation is CASSLDPNQPQHF.

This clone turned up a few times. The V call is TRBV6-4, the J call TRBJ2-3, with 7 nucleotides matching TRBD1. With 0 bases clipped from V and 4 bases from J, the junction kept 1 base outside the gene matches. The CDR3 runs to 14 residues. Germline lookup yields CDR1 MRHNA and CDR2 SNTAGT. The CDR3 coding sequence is TGTGCCAGCAGTGACTCGCAGGGGGCAGATACGCAGTATTTT. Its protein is CASSDSQGADTQYF.

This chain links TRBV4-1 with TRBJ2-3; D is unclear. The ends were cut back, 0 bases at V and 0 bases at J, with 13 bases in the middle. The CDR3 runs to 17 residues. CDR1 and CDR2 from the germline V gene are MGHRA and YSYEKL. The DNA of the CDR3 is TGCGCCAGCAGCCAAGATCATGCGGTGGTAAGCACAGATACGCAGTATTTT. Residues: CASSQDHAVVSTDTQYF.

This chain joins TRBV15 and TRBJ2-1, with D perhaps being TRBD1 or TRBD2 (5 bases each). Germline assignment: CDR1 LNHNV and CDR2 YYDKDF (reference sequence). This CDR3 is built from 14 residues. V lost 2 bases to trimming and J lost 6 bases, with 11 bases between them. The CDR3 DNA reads TGTGCCACCAGCAGATCACCGGGGACCAATGAGCAGTTCTTC. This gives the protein CATSRSPGTNEQFF. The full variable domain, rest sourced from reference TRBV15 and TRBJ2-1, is DAMVIQNPRYQVTQFGKPVTLSCSQTLNHNVMYWYQQKSSQAPKLLFHYYDKDFNNEADTPDNFQSRRPNTSFCFLDIRSPGLGDTAMYLCATSRSPGTNEQFFGPGTRLTVL.

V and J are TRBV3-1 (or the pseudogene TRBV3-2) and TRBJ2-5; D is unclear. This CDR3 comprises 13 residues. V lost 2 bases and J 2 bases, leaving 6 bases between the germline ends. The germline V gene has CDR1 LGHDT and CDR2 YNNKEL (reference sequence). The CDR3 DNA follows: TGTGCCAGCAGCCAATCCAGACAAGAGACCCAGTACTTC. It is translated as CASSQSRQETQYF.

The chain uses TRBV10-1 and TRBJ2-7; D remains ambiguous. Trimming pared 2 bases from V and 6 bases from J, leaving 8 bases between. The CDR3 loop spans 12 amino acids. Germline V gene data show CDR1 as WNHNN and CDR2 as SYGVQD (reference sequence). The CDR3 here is CASSEPNSEQYF. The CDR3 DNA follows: TGCGCCAGCAGTGAGCCTAACAGCGAGCAGTACTTC.

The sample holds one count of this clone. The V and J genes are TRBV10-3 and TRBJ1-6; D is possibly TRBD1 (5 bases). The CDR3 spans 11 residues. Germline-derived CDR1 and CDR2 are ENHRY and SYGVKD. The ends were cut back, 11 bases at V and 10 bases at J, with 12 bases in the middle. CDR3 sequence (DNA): TGTGCCGCGGGCAGGGACTCACCCCTCCACTTT. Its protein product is CAAGRDSPLHF.

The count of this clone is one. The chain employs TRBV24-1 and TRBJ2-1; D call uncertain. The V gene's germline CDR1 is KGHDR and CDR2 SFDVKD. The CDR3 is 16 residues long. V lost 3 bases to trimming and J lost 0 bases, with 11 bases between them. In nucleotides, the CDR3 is TGTGCCACCAGTGATCCCCTCCTTAGCTCCTACAATGAGCAGTTCTTC. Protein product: CATSDPLLSSYNEQFF.

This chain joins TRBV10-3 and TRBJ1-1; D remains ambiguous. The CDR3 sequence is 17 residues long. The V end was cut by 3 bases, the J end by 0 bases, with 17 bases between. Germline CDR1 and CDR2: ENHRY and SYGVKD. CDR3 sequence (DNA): TGTGCCATCAGTGACCCCGGGAGGCCGACGATGAACACTGAAGCTTTCTTT. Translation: CAISDPGRPTMNTEAFF.

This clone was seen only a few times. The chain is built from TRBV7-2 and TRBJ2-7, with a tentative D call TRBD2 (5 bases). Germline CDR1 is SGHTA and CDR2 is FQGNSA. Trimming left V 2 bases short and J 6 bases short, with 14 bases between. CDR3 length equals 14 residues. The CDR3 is CASSLSPSEGEQYF. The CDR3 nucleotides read TGTGCCAGCAGCTTAAGCCCCAGCGAGGGCGAGCAGTACTTC.

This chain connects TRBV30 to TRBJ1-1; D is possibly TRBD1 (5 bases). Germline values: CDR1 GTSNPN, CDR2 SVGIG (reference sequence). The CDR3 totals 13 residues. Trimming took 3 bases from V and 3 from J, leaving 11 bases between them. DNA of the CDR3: TGTGCCTGGAGGGGGCGGACCGACACTGAAGCTTTCTTT. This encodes CAWRGRTDTEAFF.

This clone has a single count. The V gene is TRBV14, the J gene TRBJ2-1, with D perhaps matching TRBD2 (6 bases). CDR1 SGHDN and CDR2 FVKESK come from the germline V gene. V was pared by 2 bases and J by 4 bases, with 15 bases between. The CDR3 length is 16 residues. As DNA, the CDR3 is TGTGCCAGCAGCCAACTTCCGGGACTCCAATACAATGAGCAGTTCTTC. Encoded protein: CASSQLPGLQYNEQFF.

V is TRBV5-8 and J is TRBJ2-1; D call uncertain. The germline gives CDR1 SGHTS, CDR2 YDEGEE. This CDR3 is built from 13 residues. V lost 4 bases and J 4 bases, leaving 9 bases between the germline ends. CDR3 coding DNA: TGTGCCAGCAGCAAAACTCAATACAATGAGCAGTTCTTC. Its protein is CASSKTQYNEQFF.